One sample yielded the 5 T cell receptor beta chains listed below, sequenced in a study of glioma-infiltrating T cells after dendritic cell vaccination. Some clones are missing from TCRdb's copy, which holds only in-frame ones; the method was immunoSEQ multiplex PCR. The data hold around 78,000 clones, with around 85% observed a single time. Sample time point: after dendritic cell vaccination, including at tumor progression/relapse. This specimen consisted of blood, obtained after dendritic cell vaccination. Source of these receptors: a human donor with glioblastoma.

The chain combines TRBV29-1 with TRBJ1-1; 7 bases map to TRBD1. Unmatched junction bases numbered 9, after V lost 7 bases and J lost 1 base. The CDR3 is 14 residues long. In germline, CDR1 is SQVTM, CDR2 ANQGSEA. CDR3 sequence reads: CSAVQGLENTEAFF. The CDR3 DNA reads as TGCAGCGCCGTACAGGGGCTGGAGAACACTGAAGCTTTCTTT. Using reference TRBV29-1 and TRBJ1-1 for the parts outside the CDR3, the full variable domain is SAVISQKPSRDICQRGTSLTIQCQVDSQVTMMFWYRQQPGQSLTLIATANQGSEATYESGFVIDKFPISRPNLTFSTLTVSNMSPEDSSIYLCSAVQGLENTEAFFGQGTRLTVV.

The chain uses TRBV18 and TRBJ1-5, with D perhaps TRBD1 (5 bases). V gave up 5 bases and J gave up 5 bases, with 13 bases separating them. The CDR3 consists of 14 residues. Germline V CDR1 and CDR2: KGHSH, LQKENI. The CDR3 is CASSTTGGDQPQHF. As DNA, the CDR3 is TGTGCCAGCTCAACCACAGGCGGGGATCAGCCCCAGCATTTT. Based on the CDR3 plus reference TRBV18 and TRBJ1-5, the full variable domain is NAGVMQNPRHLVRRRGQEARLRCSPMKGHSHVYWYRQLPEEGLKFMVYLQKENIIDESGMPKERFSAEFPKEGPSILRIQQVVRGDSAAYFCASSTTGGDQPQHFGDGTRLSIL.

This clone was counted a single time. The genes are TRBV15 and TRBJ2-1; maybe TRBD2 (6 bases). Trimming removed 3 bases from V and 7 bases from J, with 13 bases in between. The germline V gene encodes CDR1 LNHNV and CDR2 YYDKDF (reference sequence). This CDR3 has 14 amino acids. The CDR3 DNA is TGTGCCACCAGCAGGGAGACTAGTGCTAATGAGCAGTTCTTC. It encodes CATSRETSANEQFF.

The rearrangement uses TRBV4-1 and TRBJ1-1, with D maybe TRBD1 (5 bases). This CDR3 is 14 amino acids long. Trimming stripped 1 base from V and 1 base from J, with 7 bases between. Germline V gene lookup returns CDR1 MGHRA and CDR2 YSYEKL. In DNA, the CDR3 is TGCGCCAGCAGCCAAGCGGACAAGAACACTGAAGCTTTCTTT. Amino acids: CASSQADKNTEAFF.

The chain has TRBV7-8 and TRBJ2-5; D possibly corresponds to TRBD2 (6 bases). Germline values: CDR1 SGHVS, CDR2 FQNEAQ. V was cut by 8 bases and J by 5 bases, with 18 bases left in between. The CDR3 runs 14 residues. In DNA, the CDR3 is TGTGCCAGCTATAGGAGGGGCGGAGGGGAGACCCAGTACTTC. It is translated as CASYRRGGGETQYF.